This is a list of T cell receptor beta chains from one sample in a study of Ad26.COV2.S vaccination and SARS-CoV-2 variants. Only in-frame clones appear in the TCRdb table, and some are missing; sequencing was by immunoSEQ multiplex PCR. The sample holds 300,000 to 350,000 clones, roughly 90% seen once. The specimen comprised peripheral blood, sampled in a trial of Ad26.COV2.S vaccine versus placebo. Source of these receptors: a person aged 18 to 65 who received the Ad26.COV2.S COVID-19 vaccine or a placebo. Both conserved end residues are part of each CDR3. A D gene is named only where the DNA matches it firmly.

V gene,J gene,D gene,CDR3 DNA,CDR3 protein
TRBV28,TRBJ2-3,-,TGTGCCAGCACCCCCGCAGGTTACTACCCTAGCACAGATACGCAGTATTTT,CASTPAGYYPSTDTQYF
TRBV7-3,TRBJ1-1,-,TGTGCCAGCAGCTTAACCCCCGGGGCAGGGGCTACTGAAGCTTTCTTT,CASSLTPGAGATEAFF
TRBV9,TRBJ2-2,-,TGTGCCAGCATGTTCGCGAACACCGGGGAGCTGTTTTTT,CASMFANTGELFF
TRBV11-2,TRBJ2-5,TRBD2,TGTGCCAGCAGCCGTGGACTAGCGGGAGTCTTCCAAGAGACCCAGTACTTC,CASSRGLAGVFQETQYF
TRBV6-6,TRBJ1-1,-,TGTGCCAGCAGTTATGGGCAGAACACTGAAGCTTTCTTT,CASSYGQNTEAFF
TRBV5-4,TRBJ2-7,-,TGTGCCAGCAGCACTCCCGGACCTCCCTACGAGCAGTACTTC,CASSTPGPPYEQYF
TRBV6-4,TRBJ1-5,-,TGTGCCAGCAGTGCGTATGCAGGTAGCAATCAGCCCCAGCATTTT,CASSAYAGSNQPQHF
TRBV3-1/TRBV3-2,TRBJ2-2,-,TGTGCCAGCAGCCAAGTACGGGAGCACGGGGAGCTGTTTTTT,CASSQVREHGELFF
TRBV28,TRBJ1-4,-,TGTGCCAGCAGTTCCGACTGGGAAAAACTGTTTTTT,CASSSDWEKLFF
TRBV5-1,TRBJ1-2,-,TGCGCCAGCAGCTTGAGTGGGGGTGACTATGGCTACACCTTC,CASSLSGGDYGYTF
TRBV6-2/TRBV6-3,TRBJ1-2,TRBD1,TGTGCCAGCAGTTACTCAATATTCGGAGGACAGGGGTATGGCTACACCTTC,CASSYSIFGGQGYGYTF
TRBV28,TRBJ2-3,-,TGTGCCAGCAGCGTAGTCCTTAGCGAGCGCACAGATACGCAGTATTTT,CASSVVLSERTDTQYF
TRBV11-1,TRBJ2-5,TRBD1,TGTGCCAGCAGCAGCCGGGACAGGGTAAAAGAGACCCAGTACTTC,CASSSRDRVKETQYF
TRBV7-9,TRBJ1-1,-,TGTGCCAGCAGCTCACCAGGGGCCCCAGACATGAACACTGAAGCTTTCTTT,CASSSPGAPDMNTEAFF
TRBV19,TRBJ1-1,-,TGTGCCAGTACCCCGGAGGGGGGGAACACTGAAGCTTTCTTT,CASTPEGGNTEAFF